The 3 T cell receptor beta chains in this list originate from one sample, sequenced in a study of T cells expressing NK-cell markers. TCRdb reprocessed the 5' RACE reads and stores each CDR3 protein as one record, lacking DNA. Seen in this sample are about 460,000 distinct CDR3 sequences; the ten most common clones hold around 1.4%. The source material was blood T cells: a sorted CD56 or NKG2C T cell subset, CD4+ or CD8+ T cells, or bulk PBMC T cells (not recorded which). The source is a woman in her 50s in good health.

The V and J genes are TRBV7-9 and TRBJ2-1. This CDR3 has 14 amino acids. Germline CDR1 reads SEHNR; CDR2 reads FQNEAQ (reference sequence). The CDR3 loop reads CASSSPRFANEQFF.

The CDR3 here is CASSLSPQGVMNTEAFF. The chain has TRBV5-1 and TRBJ1-1; TCRdb names TRBD1, which stays unverified in the absence of DNA. This CDR3 is 17 amino acids long. Germline CDR1 is SGHRS and CDR2 is YFSETQ.

J is TRBJ2-3 and V is TRBV14; TCRdb's assignment of TRBD2 cannot be checked, as there is no DNA. The germline gives CDR1 SGHDN, CDR2 FVKESK. CDR3 size: 18 residues. The CDR3 loop is CASSPTPGNFRRERTQYF.